This T cell receptor beta chain was identified in a study of blood T cell repertoires in COVID-19. In the study's own analysis: Scientists estimated how many nucleated cells there were by amplifying reference gene primers. Generated by immunoSEQ multiplex PCR, the TCRdb table keeps only in-frame clones and is missing some. The V and J calls and clone size come from that table; D and trimming were worked out from the DNA. This table has roughly 16,000 clones, 85% to 90% appearing once. The V end was cut by 4 bases, the J end by 0 bases, with 18 bases between. The CDR3 spans 17 residues. Germline V lookup: CDR1 SGHTA, CDR2 FQGNSA.

The sequenced sample consisted of peripheral blood. This receptor was identified in a human donor in a cohort sampled during active COVID-19. The gene calls are TRBV7-2 and TRBJ1-2, with D perhaps TRBD1 (6 bases). CDR3 DNA: TGTGCCAGCAGCTCCGACTGGGGGCTAAGAACTAACTATGGCTACACCTTC. It specifies CASSSDWGLRTNYGYTF.